This T cell receptor (beta chain) was documented in a study of cytomegalovirus exposure and HLA in healthy donors. Findings and limits, study-wide: Among TCR beta chains of equal frequency, HLA-associated ones were more clonally expanded in a later analysis. Previous analysis showed most TCR beta V segments were productive about 87% or about 30% of the time. TCR beta chains numbering more than 150 were designated cytomegalovirus-associated. Certain sequence variants were highly shared and formed a cluster, and this cluster was likely a sequencing artifact.

A note on this clone: What it binds is not known.

The CDR3 loop spans 18 amino acids. Looked up from germline, CDR1 is SGHRS and CDR2 is YFSETQ. V lost 0 bases, J lost 4 bases, and 21 bases lay in between. The PCR was carried out with 60 Vbeta primers and 13 Jbeta primers. The table came from immunoSEQ multiplex PCR; TCRdb's copy has only in-frame clones and leaves some out. This repertoire comprises approximately 45,000 clones; its ten largest clones make up less than 20%. Input material: PBMCs. This rearrangement joins TRBV5-1 to TRBJ2-3, with D possibly matching TRBD2 (5 bases). The TCR comes from a male donor in good health and CMV-seronegative. The CDR3 sequence: CASSLALVVDSSADTQYF. For the CDR3, the DNA is TGCGCCAGCAGCTTGGCCCTGGTCGTGGACTCCTCTGCAGATACGCAGTATTTT.